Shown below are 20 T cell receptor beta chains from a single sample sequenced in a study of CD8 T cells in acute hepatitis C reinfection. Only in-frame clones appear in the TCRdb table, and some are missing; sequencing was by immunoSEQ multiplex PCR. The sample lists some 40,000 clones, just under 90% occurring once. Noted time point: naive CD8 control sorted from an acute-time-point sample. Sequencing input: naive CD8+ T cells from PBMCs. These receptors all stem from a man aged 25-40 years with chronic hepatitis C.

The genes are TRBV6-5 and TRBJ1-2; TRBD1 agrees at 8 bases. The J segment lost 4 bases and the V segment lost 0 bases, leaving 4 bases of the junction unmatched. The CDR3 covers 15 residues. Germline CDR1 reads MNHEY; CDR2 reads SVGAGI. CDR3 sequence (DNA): TGTGCCAGCAGTTACTCCCAGGGGGCGGCCTATGGCTACACCTTC. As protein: CASSYSQGAAYGYTF.

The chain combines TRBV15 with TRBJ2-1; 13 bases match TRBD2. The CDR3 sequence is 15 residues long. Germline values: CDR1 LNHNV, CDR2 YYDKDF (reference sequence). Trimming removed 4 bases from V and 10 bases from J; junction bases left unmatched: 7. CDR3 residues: CATSKGLAGEEEQFF. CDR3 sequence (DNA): TGTGCCACCAGCAAAGGACTAGCGGGAGAGGAAGAGCAGTTCTTC.

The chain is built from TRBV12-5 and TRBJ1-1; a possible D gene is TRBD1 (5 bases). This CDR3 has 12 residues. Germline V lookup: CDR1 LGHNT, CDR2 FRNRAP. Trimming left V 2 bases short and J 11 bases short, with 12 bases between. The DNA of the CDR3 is TGTGCTAGTGGTTTGCCCGGGGCGCGGGCTTTCTTT. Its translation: CASGLPGARAFF.

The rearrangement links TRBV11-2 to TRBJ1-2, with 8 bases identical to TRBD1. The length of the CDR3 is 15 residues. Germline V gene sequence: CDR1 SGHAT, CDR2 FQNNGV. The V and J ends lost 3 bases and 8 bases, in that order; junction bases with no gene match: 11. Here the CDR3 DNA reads TGTGCCAGCAGCTTCGAGGCAGGACAGGGAGGCGGCTACACCTTC. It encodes CASSFEAGQGGGYTF. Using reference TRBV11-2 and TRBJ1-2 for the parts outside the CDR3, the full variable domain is EAGVAQSPRYKIIEKRQSVAFWCNPISGHATLYWYQQILGQGPKLLIQFQNNGVVDDSQLPKDRFSAERLKGVDSTLKIQPAKLEDSAVYLCASSFEAGQGGGYTFGSGTRLTVV.

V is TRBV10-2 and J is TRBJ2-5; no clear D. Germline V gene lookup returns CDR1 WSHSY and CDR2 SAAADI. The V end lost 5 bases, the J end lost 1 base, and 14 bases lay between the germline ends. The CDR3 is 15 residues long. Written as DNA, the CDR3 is TGCGCCAGCAGTAGACCTACCTACCCCCAAGAGACCCAGTACTTC. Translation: CASSRPTYPQETQYF.

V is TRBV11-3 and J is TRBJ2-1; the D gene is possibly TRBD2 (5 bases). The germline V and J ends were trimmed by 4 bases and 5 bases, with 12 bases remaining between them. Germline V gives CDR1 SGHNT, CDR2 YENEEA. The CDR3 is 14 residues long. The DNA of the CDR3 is TGTGCCAGCAGCTCGCGGGTGGGAGACAATGAGCAGTTCTTC. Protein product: CASSSRVGDNEQFF. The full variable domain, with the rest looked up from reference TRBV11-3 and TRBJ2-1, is EAGVVQSPRYKIIEKKQPVAFWCNPISGHNTLYWYLQNLGQGPELLIRYENEEAVDDSQLPKDRFSAERLKGVDSTLKIQPAELGDSAVYLCASSSRVGDNEQFFGPGTRLTVL.

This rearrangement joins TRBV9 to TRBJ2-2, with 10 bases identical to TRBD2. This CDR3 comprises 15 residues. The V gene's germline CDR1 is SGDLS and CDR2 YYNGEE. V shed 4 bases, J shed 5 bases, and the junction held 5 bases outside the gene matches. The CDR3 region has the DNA TGTGCCAGCAGCTTCACTAGCGGGGCGACCGGGGAGCTGTTTTTT. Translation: CASSFTSGATGELFF.

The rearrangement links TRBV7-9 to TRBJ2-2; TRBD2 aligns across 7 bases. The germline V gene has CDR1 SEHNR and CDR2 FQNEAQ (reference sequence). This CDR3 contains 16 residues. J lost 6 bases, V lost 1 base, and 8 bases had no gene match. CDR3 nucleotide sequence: TGTGCCAGCAGCTTAGGACTAGCATTTGAGGCCGGGGAGCTGTTTTTT. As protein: CASSLGLAFEAGELFF.

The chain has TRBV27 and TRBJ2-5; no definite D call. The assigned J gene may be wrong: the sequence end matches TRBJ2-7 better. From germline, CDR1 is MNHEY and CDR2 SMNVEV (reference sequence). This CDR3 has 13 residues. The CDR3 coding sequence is TGTGCCAGCAGTTACAGTACGGCCTACGAGCAGTACTTC. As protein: CASSYSTAYEQYF.

In nucleotides, the CDR3 is TGTGCCTGGACCGACGGGTTAAACAATGAGCAGTTCTTC. Amino acids: CAWTDGLNNEQFF. V is TRBV30 and J is TRBJ2-1; D call uncertain. Germline CDR1 GTSNPN, CDR2 SVGIG (reference sequence). V lost 4 bases and J 5 bases, leaving 12 bases between the germline ends. This CDR3 is 13 amino acids long.

CDR3 amino acids: CASSRYNEQFF. The CDR3 coding sequence is TGTGCCAGCAGTCGCTACAATGAGCAGTTCTTC. The rearrangement uses TRBV27 and TRBJ2-1; D unclear. Germline-derived CDR1 and CDR2 are MNHEY and SMNVEV (reference sequence). CDR3 length: 11 residues. Trimming stripped 5 bases from V and 3 bases from J, with 2 bases between.

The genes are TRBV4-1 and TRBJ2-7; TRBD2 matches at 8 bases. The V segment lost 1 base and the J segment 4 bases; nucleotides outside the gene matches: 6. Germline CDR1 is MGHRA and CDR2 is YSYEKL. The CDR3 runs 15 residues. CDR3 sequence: CASSQVGGGRYEQYF. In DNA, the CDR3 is TGCGCCAGCAGCCAAGTCGGGGGGGGTCGATACGAGCAGTACTTC.

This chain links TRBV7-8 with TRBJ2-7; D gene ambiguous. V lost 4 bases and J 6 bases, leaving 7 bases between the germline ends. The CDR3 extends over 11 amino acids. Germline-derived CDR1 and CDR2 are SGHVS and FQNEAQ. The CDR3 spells CASSSTPEQYF. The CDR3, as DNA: TGTGCCAGCAGCTCGACTCCCGAGCAGTACTTC.

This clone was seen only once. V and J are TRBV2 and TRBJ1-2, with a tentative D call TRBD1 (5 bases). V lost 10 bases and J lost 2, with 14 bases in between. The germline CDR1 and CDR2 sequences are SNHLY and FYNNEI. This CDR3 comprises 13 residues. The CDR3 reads CAIDRGANYGYTF. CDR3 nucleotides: TGTGCCATCGACCGAGGGGCCAACTATGGCTACACCTTC.

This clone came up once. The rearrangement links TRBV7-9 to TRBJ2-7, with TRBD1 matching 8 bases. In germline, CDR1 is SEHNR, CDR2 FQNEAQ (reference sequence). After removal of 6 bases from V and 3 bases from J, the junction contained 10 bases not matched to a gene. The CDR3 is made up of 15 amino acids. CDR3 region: CASRDPGQEGYEQYF. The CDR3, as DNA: TGTGCCAGCAGGGATCCGGGACAGGAGGGCTACGAGCAGTACTTC.

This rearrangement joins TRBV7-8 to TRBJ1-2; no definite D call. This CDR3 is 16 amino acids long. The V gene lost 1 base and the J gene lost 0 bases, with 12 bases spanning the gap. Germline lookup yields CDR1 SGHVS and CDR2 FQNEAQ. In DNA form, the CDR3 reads TGTGCCAGCAGCTTAGAGCTGCCTTCAGCTAACTATGGCTACACCTTC. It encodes CASSLELPSANYGYTF.

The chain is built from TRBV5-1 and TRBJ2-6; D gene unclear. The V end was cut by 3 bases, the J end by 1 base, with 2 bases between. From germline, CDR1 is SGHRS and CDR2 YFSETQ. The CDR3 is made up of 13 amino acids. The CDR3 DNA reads TGCGCCAGCAGCTGGTCTGGGGCCAACGTCCTGACTTTC. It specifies CASSWSGANVLTF.

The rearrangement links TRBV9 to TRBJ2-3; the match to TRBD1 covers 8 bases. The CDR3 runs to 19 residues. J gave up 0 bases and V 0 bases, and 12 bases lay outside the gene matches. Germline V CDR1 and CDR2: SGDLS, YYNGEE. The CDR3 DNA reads TGTGCCAGCAGCGTAGGCCCCAGGGGGCGCACCGCTAGCACAGATACGCAGTATTTT. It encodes CASSVGPRGRTASTDTQYF.

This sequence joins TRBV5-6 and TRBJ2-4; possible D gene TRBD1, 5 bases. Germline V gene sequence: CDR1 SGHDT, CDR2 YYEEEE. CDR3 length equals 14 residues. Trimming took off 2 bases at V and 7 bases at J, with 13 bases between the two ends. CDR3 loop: CASSFVQGSNIQYF. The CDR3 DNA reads TGTGCCAGCAGCTTCGTTCAGGGAAGCAACATTCAGTACTTC. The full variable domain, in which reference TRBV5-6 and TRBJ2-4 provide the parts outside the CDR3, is DAGVTQSPTHLIKTRGQQVTLRCSPKSGHDTVSWYQQALGQGPQFIFQYYEEEERQRGNFPDRFSGHQFPNYSSELNVNALLLGDSALYLCASSFVQGSNIQYFGAGTRLSVL.

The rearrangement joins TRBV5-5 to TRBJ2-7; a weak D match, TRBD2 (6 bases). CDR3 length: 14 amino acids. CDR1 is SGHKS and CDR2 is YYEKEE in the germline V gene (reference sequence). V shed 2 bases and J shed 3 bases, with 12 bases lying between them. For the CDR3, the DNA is TGTGCCAGCAGCTTTACGTGGGGAGGCTACGAGCAGTACTTC. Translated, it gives CASSFTWGGYEQYF.